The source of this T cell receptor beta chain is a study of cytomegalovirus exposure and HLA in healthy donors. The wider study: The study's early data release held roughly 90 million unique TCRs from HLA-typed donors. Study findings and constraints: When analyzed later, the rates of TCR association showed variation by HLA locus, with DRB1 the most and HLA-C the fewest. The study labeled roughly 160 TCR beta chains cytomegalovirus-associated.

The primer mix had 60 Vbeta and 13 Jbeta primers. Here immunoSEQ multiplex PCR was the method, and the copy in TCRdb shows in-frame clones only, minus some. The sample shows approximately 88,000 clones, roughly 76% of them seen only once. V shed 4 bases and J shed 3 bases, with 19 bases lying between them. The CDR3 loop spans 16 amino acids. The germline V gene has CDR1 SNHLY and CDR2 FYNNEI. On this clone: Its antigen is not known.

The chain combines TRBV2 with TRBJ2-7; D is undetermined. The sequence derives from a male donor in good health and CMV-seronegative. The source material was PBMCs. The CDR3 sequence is CASSGFSPGTGYEQYF. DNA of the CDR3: TGTGCCAGCAGTGGTTTCTCCCCGGGTACGGGCTACGAGCAGTACTTC. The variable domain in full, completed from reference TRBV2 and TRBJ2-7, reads EPEVTQTPSHQVTQMGQEVILRCVPISNHLYFYWYRQILGQKVEFLVSFYNNEISEKSEIFDDQFSVERPDGSNFTLKIRSTKLEDSAMYFCASSGFSPGTGYEQYFGPGTRLTVT.